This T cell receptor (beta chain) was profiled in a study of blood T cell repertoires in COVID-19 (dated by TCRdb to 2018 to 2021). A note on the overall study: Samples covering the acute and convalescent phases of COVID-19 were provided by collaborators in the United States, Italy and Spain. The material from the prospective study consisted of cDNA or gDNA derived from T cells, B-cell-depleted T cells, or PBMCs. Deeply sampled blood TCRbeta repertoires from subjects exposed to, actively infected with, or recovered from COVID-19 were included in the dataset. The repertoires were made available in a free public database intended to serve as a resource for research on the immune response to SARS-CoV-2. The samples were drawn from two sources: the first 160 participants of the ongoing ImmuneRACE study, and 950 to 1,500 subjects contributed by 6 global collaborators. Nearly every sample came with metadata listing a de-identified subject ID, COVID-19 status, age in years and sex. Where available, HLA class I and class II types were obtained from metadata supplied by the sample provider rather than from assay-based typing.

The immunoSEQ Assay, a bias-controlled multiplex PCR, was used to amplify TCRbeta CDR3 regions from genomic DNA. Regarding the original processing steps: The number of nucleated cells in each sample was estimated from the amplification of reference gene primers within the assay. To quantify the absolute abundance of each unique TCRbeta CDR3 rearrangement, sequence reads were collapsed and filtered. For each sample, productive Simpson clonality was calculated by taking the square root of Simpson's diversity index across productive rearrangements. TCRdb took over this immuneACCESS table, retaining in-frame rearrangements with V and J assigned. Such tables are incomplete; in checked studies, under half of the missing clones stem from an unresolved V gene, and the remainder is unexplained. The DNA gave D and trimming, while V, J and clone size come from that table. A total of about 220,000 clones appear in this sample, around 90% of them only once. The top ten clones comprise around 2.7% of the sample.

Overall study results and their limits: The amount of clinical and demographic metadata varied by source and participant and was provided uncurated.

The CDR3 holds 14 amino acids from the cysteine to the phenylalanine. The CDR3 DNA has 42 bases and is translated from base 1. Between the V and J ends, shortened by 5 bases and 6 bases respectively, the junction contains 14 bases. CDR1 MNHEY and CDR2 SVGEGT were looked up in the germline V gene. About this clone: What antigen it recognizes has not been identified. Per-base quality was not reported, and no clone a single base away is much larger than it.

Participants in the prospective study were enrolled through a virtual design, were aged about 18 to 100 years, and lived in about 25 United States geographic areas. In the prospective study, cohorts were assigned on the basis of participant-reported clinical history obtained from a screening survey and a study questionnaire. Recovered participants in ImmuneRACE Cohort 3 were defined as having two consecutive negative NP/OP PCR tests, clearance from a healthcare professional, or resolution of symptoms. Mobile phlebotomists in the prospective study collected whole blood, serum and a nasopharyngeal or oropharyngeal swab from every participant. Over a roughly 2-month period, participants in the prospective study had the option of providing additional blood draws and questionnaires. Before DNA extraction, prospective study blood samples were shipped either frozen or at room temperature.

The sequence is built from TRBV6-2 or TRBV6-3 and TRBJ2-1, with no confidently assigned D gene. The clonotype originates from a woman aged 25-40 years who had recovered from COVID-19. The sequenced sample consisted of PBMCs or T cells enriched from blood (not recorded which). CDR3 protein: CASSDPHAANEQFF. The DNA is TGTGCCAGCAGTGACCCCCACGCGGCCAATGAGCAGTTCTTC.